Listed below are T cell receptor beta chains from one sample, sequenced in a study of identical twins. TCRdb used MiXCR to reprocess the 5' RACE reads, holding one entry per CDR3 protein. The repertoire holds roughly 630,000 distinct CDR3 sequences, with roughly 6.6% as singletons. In addition, the sample was reused for a study of yellow fever vaccine responses in identical twins.

The specimen sequenced was PBMCs. These receptors were collected from a woman under 30 in good health. The CDR3 runs from the conserved cysteine through the conserved F or W. A D gene is named only where the DNA matches it firmly. Size values are once, few and many counts, or a class for expanded clones, and some rows have none.

d_call: NA; v_call: TRBV5-1; clone_size: few; j_call: TRBJ2-5; cdr3_nt: TGCGCCAGCAGCTCTTGGCGATCCAACCAAGAGACCCAGTACTTC; cdr3_aa: CASSSWRSNQETQYF
d_call: NA; v_call: TRBV5-6; clone_size: NA; j_call: TRBJ2-2; cdr3_nt: TGTGCCAGCAGCCTGGAGCCCGTTGGAGGGACCGGGGAGCTGTTTTTT; cdr3_aa: CASSLEPVGGTGELFF
d_call: NA; v_call: TRBV10-2; clone_size: NA; j_call: TRBJ2-3; cdr3_nt: TGCGCCAGCAGTGTTACGTCTAGCACAGATATGCAGTATTTT; cdr3_aa: CASSVTSSTDMQYF
d_call: TRBD1; v_call: TRBV29-1; clone_size: many; j_call: TRBJ2-5; cdr3_nt: TGCAGCGTGGAAAGACCGGGACAGCAAGAGACCCAGTACTTC; cdr3_aa: CSVERPGQQETQYF
d_call: TRBD2; v_call: TRBV7-9; clone_size: many; j_call: TRBJ2-3; cdr3_nt: TGTGCCAGCAGCTGGACTAGCGGGGAAACAGATACGCAGTATTTT; cdr3_aa: CASSWTSGETDTQYF
d_call: NA; v_call: TRBV29-1; clone_size: NA; j_call: TRBJ2-7; cdr3_nt: TGCAGCGTTTCCCCCCAGGCCGCCTACGAGCAGTACTTC; cdr3_aa: CSVSPQAAYEQYF
d_call: NA; v_call: TRBV2; clone_size: few; j_call: TRBJ2-1; cdr3_nt: TGTGCCAGCAGCCCCTGGGCGAGCTCCTACAATGAGCAGTTCTTC; cdr3_aa: CASSPWASSYNEQFF
d_call: NA; v_call: TRBV12-3/TRBV12-4; clone_size: NA; j_call: TRBJ1-3; cdr3_nt: TGTGCCAGCAGTTTGTTGGGTTTTGGTGGAAACACCATATATTTT; cdr3_aa: CASSLLGFGGNTIYF
d_call: NA; v_call: TRBV15; clone_size: NA; j_call: TRBJ2-3; cdr3_nt: TGTGCCACCAGCAGTGGCCCCGAATTGACCGTGACAGATACGCAGTATTTT; cdr3_aa: CATSSGPELTVTDTQYF
d_call: NA; v_call: TRBV7-9; clone_size: few; j_call: TRBJ2-5; cdr3_nt: TGTGCCAGCAGCCTCATCTGGGGCCCTCAAGAGACCCAGTACTTC; cdr3_aa: CASSLIWGPQETQYF
d_call: NA; v_call: TRBV12-3/TRBV12-4; clone_size: many; j_call: TRBJ1-5; cdr3_nt: TGTGCCAGCAGTTTAACAGGGCAACGCAATCAGCCCCAGCATTTT; cdr3_aa: CASSLTGQRNQPQHF
d_call: NA; v_call: TRBV18; clone_size: once; j_call: TRBJ2-2; cdr3_nt: TGTGCCAGCTCATCGACCTCCAATCGGGCGGGCGGGGAGCTGTTTTTT; cdr3_aa: CASSSTSNRAGGELFF
d_call: TRBD2; v_call: TRBV7-9; clone_size: few; j_call: TRBJ2-2; cdr3_nt: TGTGCCAGCAGCGCAACCCGGGGACTAGGGGCCGGGGAGCTGTTTTTT; cdr3_aa: CASSATRGLGAGELFF
d_call: NA; v_call: TRBV29-1; clone_size: NA; j_call: TRBJ2-5; cdr3_nt: TGCAGCGTTGAAGATGGCTACAAACAAGAGACCCAGTACTTC; cdr3_aa: CSVEDGYKQETQYF
d_call: NA; v_call: TRBV28; clone_size: NA; j_call: TRBJ1-5; cdr3_nt: TGTGCCAGCAGTAGTTATCGGGGGGGGAGCAATCAGCCCCAGCATTTT; cdr3_aa: CASSSYRGGSNQPQHF
d_call: NA; v_call: TRBV5-1; clone_size: NA; j_call: TRBJ2-7; cdr3_nt: TGCGCCAGCAGCAAACTAGATGGCTACGAGCAGTACTTC; cdr3_aa: CASSKLDGYEQYF
d_call: TRBD2; v_call: TRBV7-9; clone_size: many; j_call: TRBJ2-3; cdr3_nt: TGTGCCAGCAGCTTTGGACTAGCGGGTAACACAGATACGCAGTATTTT; cdr3_aa: CASSFGLAGNTDTQYF